This TCR beta chain was documented in a study of breast tumors, draining lymph nodes, adjacent tissues. Study-level points and caveats: The lymph node origin of tumor T cells was framed as consistent with a hypothesis, not demonstrated. Data fit most tumor T cells coming from lymph node, expanding in tumor. Tumor and nontumor repertoires were significantly more similar in luminal-like than in basal-like breast cancer. Tumor repertoires ranked between lymph nodes and nontumor tissue in diversity, with V and J gene preferences.

As for this clonotype: Its antigen is undetermined. Mismatch with germline at one junction end may stem from a read error.

In germline, CDR1 is LNHDA, CDR2 SQIVND (reference sequence). The CDR3 spans 14 residues. TCRdb used MiXCR to reprocess the multiplex PCR reads, holding one entry per CDR3 protein. The sample yields 20,000 to 25,000 distinct CDR3 sequences, approximately 48% seen once. The chain joins TRBV19 to TRBJ2-1, with 13 bases matching TRBD2. This TCR came from a female donor with breast cancer. Some clones in this sample may be carry-over from other donors' samples. Sequenced: breast tumor tissue. CDR3 in DNA: TGTGCCAGTTGTATTGGGACTAGCGGGGATGAGCAGTTCTTC. Its translation is CASCIGTSGDEQFF.